This T cell receptor (beta chain) was identified in a study of blood T cell repertoires in COVID-19. Across the whole study: COVID-19 samples from acute and convalescent phases originated in the United States, Italy and Spain. PBMCs, B-cell-depleted T cells, or T cells were the source of the cDNA or gDNA that made up the material.

Unmatched junction bases numbered 4, after V lost 5 bases and J lost 0 bases. Germline assignment: CDR1 LGHNT and CDR2 FRNRAP. The CDR3 is made up of 15 amino acids. Methods used by the authors: Amplifying reference gene primers gave estimates of nucleated cell counts. Profiled with immunoSEQ multiplex PCR; TCRdb holds only in-frame clones, not every one. V, J and clone size reflect that table, while D and trimming were determined from the DNA. The sample has 200,000 to 300,000 clones; 85% to 90% are singletons. The genes are TRBV12-5 and TRBJ2-7; 10 bases are a match to TRBD1. Sequenced sample: peripheral blood. This TCR was recovered from a woman in her thirties or forties who had recovered from COVID-19. CDR3 protein: CASGPGQGDSYEQYF. For the CDR3, the DNA is TGTGCTAGTGGTCCCGGACAGGGGGACTCCTACGAGCAGTACTTC.